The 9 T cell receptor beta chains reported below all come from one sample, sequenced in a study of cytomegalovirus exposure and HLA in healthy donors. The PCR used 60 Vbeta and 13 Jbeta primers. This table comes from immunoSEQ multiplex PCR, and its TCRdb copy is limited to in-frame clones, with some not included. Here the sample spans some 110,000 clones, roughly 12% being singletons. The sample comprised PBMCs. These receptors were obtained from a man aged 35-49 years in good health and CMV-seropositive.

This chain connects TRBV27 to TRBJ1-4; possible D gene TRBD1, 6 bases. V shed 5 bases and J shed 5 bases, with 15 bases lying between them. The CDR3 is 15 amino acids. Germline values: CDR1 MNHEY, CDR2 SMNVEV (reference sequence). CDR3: CASSSYGTRNEKLFF. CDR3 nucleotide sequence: TGTGCCAGCAGTAGCTACGGGACAAGAAATGAAAAACTGTTTTTT.

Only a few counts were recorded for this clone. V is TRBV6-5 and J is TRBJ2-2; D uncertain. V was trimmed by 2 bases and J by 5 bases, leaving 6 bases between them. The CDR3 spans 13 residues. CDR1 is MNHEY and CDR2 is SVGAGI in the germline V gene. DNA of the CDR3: TGTGCCAGCAGTTACCAAACTACCGGGGAGCTGTTTTTT. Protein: CASSYQTTGELFF.

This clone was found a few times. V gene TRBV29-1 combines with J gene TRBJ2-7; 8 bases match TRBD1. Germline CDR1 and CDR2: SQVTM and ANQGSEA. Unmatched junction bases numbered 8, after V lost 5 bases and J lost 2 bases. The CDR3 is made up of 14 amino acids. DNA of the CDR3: TGCAGCGTTCAACCGACAGGGGCTCCCTACGAGCAGTACTTC. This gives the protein CSVQPTGAPYEQYF.

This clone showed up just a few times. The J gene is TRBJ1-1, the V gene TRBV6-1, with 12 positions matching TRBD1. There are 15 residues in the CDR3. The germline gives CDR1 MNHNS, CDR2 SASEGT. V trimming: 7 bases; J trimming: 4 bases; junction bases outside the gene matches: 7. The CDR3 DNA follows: TGTGCCAGCATAGGGACAGGGGGCGCGGTCACTGAAGCTTTCTTT. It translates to CASIGTGGAVTEAFF.

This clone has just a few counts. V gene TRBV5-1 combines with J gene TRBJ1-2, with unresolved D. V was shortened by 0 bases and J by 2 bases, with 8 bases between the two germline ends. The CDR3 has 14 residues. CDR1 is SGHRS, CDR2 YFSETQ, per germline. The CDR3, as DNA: TGCGCCAGCAGCTTGGGGCAGTCAAACTATGGCTACACCTTC. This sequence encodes CASSLGQSNYGYTF.

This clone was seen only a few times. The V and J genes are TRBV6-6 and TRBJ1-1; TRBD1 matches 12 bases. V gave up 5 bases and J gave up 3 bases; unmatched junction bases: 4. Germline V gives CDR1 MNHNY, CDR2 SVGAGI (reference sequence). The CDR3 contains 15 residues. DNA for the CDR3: TGTGCCAGCAGTGGCCGGGACAGGGGGCACACTGAAGCTTTCTTT. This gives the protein CASSGRDRGHTEAFF.

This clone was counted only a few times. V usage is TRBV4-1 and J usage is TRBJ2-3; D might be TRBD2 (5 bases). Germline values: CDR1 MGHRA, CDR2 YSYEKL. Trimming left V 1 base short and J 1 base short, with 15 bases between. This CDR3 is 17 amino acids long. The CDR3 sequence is CASSQGVVRGGTDTQYF. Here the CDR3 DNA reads TGCGCCAGCAGCCAAGGCGTCGTTCGGGGAGGCACAGATACGCAGTATTTT.

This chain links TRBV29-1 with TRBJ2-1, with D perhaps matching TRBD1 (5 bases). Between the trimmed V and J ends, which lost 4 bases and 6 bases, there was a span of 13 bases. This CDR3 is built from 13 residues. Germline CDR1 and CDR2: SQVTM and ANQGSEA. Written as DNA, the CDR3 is TGCAGCGTTGTGCAGGGTGGTGGCAATGAGCAGTTCTTC. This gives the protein CSVVQGGGNEQFF.

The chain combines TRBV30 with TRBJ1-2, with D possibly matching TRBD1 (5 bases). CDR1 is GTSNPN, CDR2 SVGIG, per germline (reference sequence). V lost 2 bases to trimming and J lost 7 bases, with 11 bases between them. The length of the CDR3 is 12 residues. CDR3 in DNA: TGTGCCTGGAGTCAGCCGGGGGGTGGCTACACCTTC. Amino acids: CAWSQPGGGYTF.